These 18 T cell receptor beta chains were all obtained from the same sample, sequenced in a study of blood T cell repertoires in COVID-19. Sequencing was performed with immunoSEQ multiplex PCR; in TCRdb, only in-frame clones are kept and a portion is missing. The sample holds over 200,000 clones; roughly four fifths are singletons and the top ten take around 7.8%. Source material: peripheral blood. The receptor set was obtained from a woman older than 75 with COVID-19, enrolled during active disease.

In DNA form, the CDR3 reads TGTGCCAGCAGCCACAGCACAGGGTTGGAAAAACTGTTTTTT. It specifies CASSHSTGLEKLFF. The V and J genes are TRBV3-1 (or the pseudogene TRBV3-2) and TRBJ1-4, with D perhaps TRBD1 (6 bases). Germline V gene data show CDR1 as LGHDT and CDR2 as YNNKEL (reference sequence). Trimming took off 3 bases at V and 8 bases at J, with 13 bases between the two ends. This CDR3 has 14 residues.

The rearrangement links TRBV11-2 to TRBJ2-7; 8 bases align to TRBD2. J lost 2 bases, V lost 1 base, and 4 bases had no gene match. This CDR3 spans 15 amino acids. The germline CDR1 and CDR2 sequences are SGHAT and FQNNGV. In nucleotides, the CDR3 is TGTGCCAGCAGCTTAGCGGGAGGGGGGACCTACGAGCAGTACTTC. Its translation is CASSLAGGGTYEQYF. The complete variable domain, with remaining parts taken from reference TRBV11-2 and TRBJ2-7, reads EAGVAQSPRYKIIEKRQSVAFWCNPISGHATLYWYQQILGQGPKLLIQFQNNGVVDDSQLPKDRFSAERLKGVDSTLKIQPAKLEDSAVYLCASSLAGGGTYEQYFGPGTRLTVT.

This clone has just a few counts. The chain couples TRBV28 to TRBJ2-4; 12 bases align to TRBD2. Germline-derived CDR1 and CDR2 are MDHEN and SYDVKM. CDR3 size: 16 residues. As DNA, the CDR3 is TGTACCTCAGCGGGGGCTAGCGGGAGGGCTATAAACATTCAGTACTTC. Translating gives CTSAGASGRAINIQYF.

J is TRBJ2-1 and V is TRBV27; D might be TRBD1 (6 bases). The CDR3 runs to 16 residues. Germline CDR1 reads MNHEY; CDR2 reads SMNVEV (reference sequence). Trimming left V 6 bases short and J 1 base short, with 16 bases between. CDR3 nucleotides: TGTGCCAGCAGGAGTCGGACAGCAGAATCCTACAATGAGCAGTTCTTC. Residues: CASRSRTAESYNEQFF.

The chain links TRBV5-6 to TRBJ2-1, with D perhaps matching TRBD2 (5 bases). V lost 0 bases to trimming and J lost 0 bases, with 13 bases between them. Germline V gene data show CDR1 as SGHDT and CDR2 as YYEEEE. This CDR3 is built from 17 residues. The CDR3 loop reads CASSLGQRKSSYNEQFF. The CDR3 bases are TGTGCCAGCAGCTTGGGTCAGCGGAAAAGCTCCTACAATGAGCAGTTCTTC.

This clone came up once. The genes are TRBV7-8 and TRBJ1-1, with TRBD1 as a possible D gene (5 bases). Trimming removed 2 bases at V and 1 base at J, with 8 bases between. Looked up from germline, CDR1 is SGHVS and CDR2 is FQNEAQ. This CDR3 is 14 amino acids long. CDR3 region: CASSLIQGNTEAFF. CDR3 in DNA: TGTGCCAGCAGCTTAATTCAGGGGAACACTGAAGCTTTCTTT.

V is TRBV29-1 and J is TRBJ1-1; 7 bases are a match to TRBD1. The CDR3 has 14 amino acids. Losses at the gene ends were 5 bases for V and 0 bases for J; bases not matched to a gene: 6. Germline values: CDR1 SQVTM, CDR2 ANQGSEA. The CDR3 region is CSVRDSLMNTEAFF. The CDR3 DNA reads TGCAGCGTTAGGGACAGCCTCATGAACACTGAAGCTTTCTTT. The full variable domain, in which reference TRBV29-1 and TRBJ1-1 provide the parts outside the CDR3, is SAVISQKPSRDICQRGTSLTIQCQVDSQVTMMFWYRQQPGQSLTLIATANQGSEATYESGFVIDKFPISRPNLTFSTLTVSNMSPEDSSIYLCSVRDSLMNTEAFFGQGTRLTVV.

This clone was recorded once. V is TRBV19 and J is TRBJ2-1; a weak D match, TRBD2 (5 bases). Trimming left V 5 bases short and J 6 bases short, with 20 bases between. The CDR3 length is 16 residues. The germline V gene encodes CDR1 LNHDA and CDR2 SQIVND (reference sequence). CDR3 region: CASSVPSRGASNEQFF. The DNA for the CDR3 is TGTGCCAGTAGTGTCCCTAGCCGGGGAGCCTCCAATGAGCAGTTCTTC. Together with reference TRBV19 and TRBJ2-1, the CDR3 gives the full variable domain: DGGITQSPKYLFRKEGQNVTLSCEQNLNHDAMYWYRQDPGQGLRLIYYSQIVNDFQKGDIAEGYSVSREKKESFPLTVTSAQKNPTAFYLCASSVPSRGASNEQFFGPGTRLTVL.

The CDR3 region has the DNA TGCGCCAGCAGCCCGCAAGGGGGGGACGGAGCCTACGAGCAGTACTTC. Its protein product is CASSPQGGDGAYEQYF. The V call is TRBV4-1, the J call TRBJ2-7; TRBD2 is a possible D gene (7 bases). This CDR3 comprises 16 residues. Trimming pared 4 bases from V and 2 bases from J, leaving 18 bases between. CDR1 is MGHRA and CDR2 is YSYEKL in the germline V gene.

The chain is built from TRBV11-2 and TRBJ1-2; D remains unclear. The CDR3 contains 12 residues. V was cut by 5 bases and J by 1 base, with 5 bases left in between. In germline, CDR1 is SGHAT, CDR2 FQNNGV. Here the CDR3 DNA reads TGTGCCAGCAGCCCAGTTAACTATGGCTACACCTTC. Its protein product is CASSPVNYGYTF.

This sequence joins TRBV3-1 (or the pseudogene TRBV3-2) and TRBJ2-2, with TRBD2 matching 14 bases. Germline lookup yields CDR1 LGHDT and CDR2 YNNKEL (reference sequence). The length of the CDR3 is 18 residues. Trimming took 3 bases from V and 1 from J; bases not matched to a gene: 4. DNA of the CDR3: TGTGCCAGCAGCCACTCTGGACTAGCGGGGGGGAACACCGGGGAGCTGTTTTTT. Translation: CASSHSGLAGGNTGELFF.

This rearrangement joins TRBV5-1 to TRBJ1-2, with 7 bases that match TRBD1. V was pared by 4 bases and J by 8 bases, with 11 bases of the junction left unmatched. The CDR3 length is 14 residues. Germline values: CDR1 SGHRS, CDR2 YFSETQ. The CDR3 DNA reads TGCGCCAGCAGCCCGGGGACAGACCTTTTCGGCTACACCTTC. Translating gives CASSPGTDLFGYTF.

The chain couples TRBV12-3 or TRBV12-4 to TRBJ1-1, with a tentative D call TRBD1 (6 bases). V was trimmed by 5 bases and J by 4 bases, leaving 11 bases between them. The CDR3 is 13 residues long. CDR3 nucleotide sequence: TGTGCCAGCAGTCCAAGGGGGGGCACTGAAGCTTTCTTT. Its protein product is CASSPRGGTEAFF.

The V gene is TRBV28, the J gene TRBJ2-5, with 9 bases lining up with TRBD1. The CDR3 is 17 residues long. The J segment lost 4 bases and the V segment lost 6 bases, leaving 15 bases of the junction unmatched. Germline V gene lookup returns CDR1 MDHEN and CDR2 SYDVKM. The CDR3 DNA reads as TGTGCCAGCAGCCCTCCGAGGGGACAGGGAGTAACAGAGACCCAGTACTTC. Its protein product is CASSPPRGQGVTETQYF.

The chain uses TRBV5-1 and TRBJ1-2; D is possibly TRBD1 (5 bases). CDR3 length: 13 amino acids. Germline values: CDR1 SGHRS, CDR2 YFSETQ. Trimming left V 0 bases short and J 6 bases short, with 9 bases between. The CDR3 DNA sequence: TGCGCCAGCAGCTTGGGACAGAACGATGGCTACACCTTC. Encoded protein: CASSLGQNDGYTF.

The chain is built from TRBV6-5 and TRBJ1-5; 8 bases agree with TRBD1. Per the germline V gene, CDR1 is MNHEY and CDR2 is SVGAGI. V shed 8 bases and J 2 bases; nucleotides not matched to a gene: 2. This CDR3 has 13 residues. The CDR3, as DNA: TGTGCCAGCCAGGACAGGGGCAATCAGCCCCAGCATTTT. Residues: CASQDRGNQPQHF.

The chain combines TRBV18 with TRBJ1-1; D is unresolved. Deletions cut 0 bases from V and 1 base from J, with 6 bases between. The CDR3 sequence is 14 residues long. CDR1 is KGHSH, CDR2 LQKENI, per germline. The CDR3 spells CASSPPNGNTEAFF. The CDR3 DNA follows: TGTGCCAGCTCACCACCGAACGGGAACACTGAAGCTTTCTTT.

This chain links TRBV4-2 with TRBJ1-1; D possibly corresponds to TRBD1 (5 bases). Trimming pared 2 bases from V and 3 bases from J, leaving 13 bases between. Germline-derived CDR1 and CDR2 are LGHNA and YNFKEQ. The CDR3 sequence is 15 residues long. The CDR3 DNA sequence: TGTGCCAGCAGCCAACGGACGGCGGGGGACACTGAAGCTTTCTTT. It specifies CASSQRTAGDTEAFF.